What follows are 29 T cell receptor beta chains derived from one specimen sequenced in a study of blood T cell repertoires in COVID-19. The protocol was immunoSEQ multiplex PCR, while the TCRdb copy is restricted to in-frame clones and leaves out a portion. The sample lists some 150,000 clones; more than 75% were seen once. Material for sequencing was peripheral blood. The source is a middle-aged man with acute or convalescent COVID-19.

This clone has only a few counts. The CDR3 is CASSGLRGGYTF. CDR3 nucleotides: TGTGCCAGCAGCGGACTCAGGGGAGGCTACACCTTC. This chain connects TRBV11-2 to TRBJ1-2; D perhaps matches TRBD1 (6 bases). The V end lost 5 bases, the J end lost 8 bases, and 12 bases lay between the germline ends. The CDR3 spans 12 residues. Germline CDR1 reads SGHAT; CDR2 reads FQNNGV.

J is TRBJ1-5 and V is TRBV7-8, with a possible D match to TRBD1 (5 bases). The CDR3 length is 16 residues. Germline V gene data show CDR1 as SGHVS and CDR2 as FQNEAQ. The V end lost 3 bases, the J end lost 6 bases, and 18 bases lay between the germline ends. CDR3 sequence (DNA): TGTGCCAGCAGCTTCCAAAGCAATACAGGAACTCAGCCCCAGCATTTT. As protein: CASSFQSNTGTQPQHF.

The V call is TRBV2, the J call TRBJ1-1; 8 nucleotides agree with TRBD1. The CDR3 extends over 13 amino acids. The V gene's germline CDR1 is SNHLY and CDR2 FYNNEI. V lost 8 bases, J lost 5 bases, and 7 bases stayed unmatched. The CDR3 nucleotides are TGTGCCAGCGCGGAGACAGGGGCTACTGAAGCTTTCTTT. It specifies CASAETGATEAFF.

V gene TRBV7-9 combines with J gene TRBJ2-3, with 9 bases matching TRBD2. The CDR3 extends over 15 amino acids. V shed 5 bases and J 2 bases; nucleotides not matched to a gene: 5. CDR1 and CDR2 from the germline V gene are SEHNR and FQNEAQ (reference sequence). In DNA form, the CDR3 reads TGTGCCAGCAGCCTCAGCGGGGGGCCCACAGATACGCAGTATTTT. Amino acid sequence: CASSLSGGPTDTQYF.

The chain has TRBV2 and TRBJ2-7; the match to TRBD1 covers 9 bases. The germline gives CDR1 SNHLY, CDR2 FYNNEI. Trimming took 7 bases from V and 4 from J; bases not matched to a gene: 8. The CDR3 sequence is 14 residues long. The CDR3 here is CASTVGTGKYEQYF. As DNA, the CDR3 is TGTGCCAGCACGGTAGGGACAGGGAAATACGAGCAGTACTTC.

This clone was detected once. V and J are TRBV27 and TRBJ2-3, with 8 bases identical to TRBD2. The germline V gene encodes CDR1 MNHEY and CDR2 SMNVEV (reference sequence). The CDR3 has 16 residues. Germline trimming cut 7 bases from V and 3 bases from J; bases unmatched to any gene: 12. The DNA of the CDR3 is TGTGCCAGCACCCCTTATCTAGCGGGTAATACAGATACGCAGTATTTT. Translating gives CASTPYLAGNTDTQYF.

Only one count was recorded for this clone. The rearrangement joins TRBV5-1 to TRBJ2-2, with D tentatively TRBD1 (5 bases). The V end lost 2 bases, the J end lost 3 bases, and 17 bases lay between the germline ends. The V gene's germline CDR1 is SGHRS and CDR2 YFSETQ. The CDR3 spans 17 residues. CDR3 sequence reads: CASSFLAGFTDTGELFF. The CDR3 DNA follows: TGCGCCAGCAGCTTTTTGGCAGGGTTTACGGACACCGGGGAGCTGTTTTTT.

J is TRBJ1-6 and V is TRBV10-3, with D uncertain. The CDR3 runs 15 residues. Between the trimmed V and J ends, which lost 3 bases and 7 bases, there was a span of 13 bases. CDR1 is ENHRY, CDR2 SYGVKD, per germline. The CDR3 loop is CAISDMGFLNSPLHF. The CDR3 DNA follows: TGTGCCATCAGTGACATGGGCTTTTTGAATTCACCCCTCCACTTT.

The chain uses TRBV7-9 and TRBJ2-1; 8 bases map to TRBD1. Germline V gene data show CDR1 as SEHNR and CDR2 as FQNEAQ (reference sequence). With V trimmed by 4 bases and J by 6 bases, 5 bases remained unmatched. The CDR3 length is 14 residues. The CDR3 coding sequence is TGTGCCAGCAGCTCCCCCGGGACAGGCAATGAGCAGTTCTTC. Its translation is CASSSPGTGNEQFF.

The V call is TRBV6-1, the J call TRBJ1-1; 7 bases fit TRBD1. V lost 3 bases, J lost 0 bases, and 1 base stayed unmatched. Germline V gives CDR1 MNHNS, CDR2 SASEGT. The CDR3 is 14 residues long. CDR3 DNA sequence: TGTGCCAGCAGTGAGGGACAGATGAACACTGAAGCTTTCTTT. This codes for CASSEGQMNTEAFF.

The chain uses TRBV19 and TRBJ1-1; D possibly corresponds to TRBD1 (6 bases). The germline V gene has CDR1 LNHDA and CDR2 SQIVND (reference sequence). Trimming pared 5 bases from V and 5 bases from J, leaving 15 bases between. The length of the CDR3 is 14 residues. CDR3 sequence: CASSVRQQGTEAFF. In DNA, the CDR3 is TGTGCCAGTAGTGTCCGACAGCAGGGGACTGAAGCTTTCTTT.

The chain joins TRBV7-8 to TRBJ2-1; 8 nucleotides line up with TRBD2. Germline loops: CDR1 SGHVS, CDR2 FQNEAQ. V dropped 0 bases and J dropped 8; count of bases not matched to a gene: 3. CDR3 size: 14 residues. The chain's CDR3 is CASSLAPGGDEQFF. Written as DNA, the CDR3 is TGTGCCAGCAGCTTAGCCCCGGGGGGGGATGAGCAGTTCTTC.

V usage is TRBV3-1 (or the pseudogene TRBV3-2) and J usage is TRBJ1-2; 7 bases align to TRBD1. CDR1 and CDR2 from the germline V gene are LGHDT and YNNKEL (reference sequence). Trimming took 4 bases from V and 4 from J; bases not matched to a gene: 9. This CDR3 comprises 15 residues. Here the CDR3 DNA reads TGTGCCAGCAGCCCCGGGACAGCGAACTCCTATGGCTACACCTTC. Encoded protein: CASSPGTANSYGYTF.

The rearrangement uses TRBV9 and TRBJ2-3; TRBD2 matches at 8 bases. This CDR3 has 17 residues. The germline V gene encodes CDR1 SGDLS and CDR2 YYNGEE. Trimming took 7 bases from V and 0 from J; bases not matched to a gene: 13. The CDR3 loop reads CASGISTGLVSTDTQYF. CDR3 in DNA: TGTGCCAGCGGGATTTCGACGGGACTAGTAAGCACAGATACGCAGTATTTT.

This chain links TRBV10-3 with TRBJ1-6, with 9 bases lining up with TRBD1. Germline trimming cut 8 bases from V and 6 bases from J; bases unmatched to any gene: 5. The CDR3 loop spans 14 amino acids. CDR1 and CDR2 (germline): ENHRY, SYGVKD. The DNA of the CDR3 is TGTGCCATCGGAGGGACAGGGACTAATTCACCCCTCCACTTT. It codes for CAIGGTGTNSPLHF.

The chain is built from TRBV12-3 or TRBV12-4 and TRBJ2-7; D is uncertain. There are 12 residues in the CDR3. V was trimmed by 5 bases and J by 0 bases, leaving 5 bases between them. The CDR3 spells CASSPSSYEQYF. The CDR3 DNA follows: TGTGCCAGCAGTCCGAGCTCCTACGAGCAGTACTTC.

The chain couples TRBV7-8 to TRBJ2-3, with 9 bases fitting TRBD2. This CDR3 region has 16 residues. V gave up 2 bases and J gave up 4 bases; unmatched junction bases: 7. Germline-derived CDR1 and CDR2 are SGHVS and FQNEAQ. CDR3 sequence reads: CASSLLAGGQADTQYF. The CDR3 bases are TGTGCCAGCAGCTTATTGGCGGGGGGGCAGGCAGATACGCAGTATTTT.

The chain couples TRBV5-1 to TRBJ2-2, with 7 positions matching TRBD2. The germline V gene has CDR1 SGHRS and CDR2 YFSETQ. Unmatched junction bases numbered 6, after V lost 4 bases and J lost 3 bases. The CDR3 has 15 residues. Here the CDR3 reads CASSIGTTYTGELFF. CDR3 coding DNA: TGCGCCAGCAGCATAGGGACTACATACACCGGGGAGCTGTTTTTT.

This chain links TRBV27 with TRBJ2-3; TRBD2 aligns across 11 bases. CDR3 length: 15 residues. The V gene end was trimmed by 8 bases and the J gene end by 5 bases; junction bases not matched to a gene: 9. Germline lookup yields CDR1 MNHEY and CDR2 SMNVEV (reference sequence). The CDR3 DNA reads TGTGCCAGCGGCTTCCTAGCGGGGGGACAAGATACGCAGTATTTT. This sequence encodes CASGFLAGGQDTQYF.

The chain recombines TRBV14 with TRBJ2-3, with TRBD2 identical over 7 bases. Trimming at V came to 1 base and at J to 4 bases, leaving 14 bases not matched to a gene. The CDR3 extends over 18 amino acids. CDR1 SGHDN and CDR2 FVKESK come from the germline V gene. The chain's CDR3 is CASSQGPQAGRWPDTQYF. CDR3 DNA sequence: TGTGCCAGCAGCCAAGGTCCTCAAGCGGGGCGGTGGCCAGATACGCAGTATTTT.

About this clone: The same CDR3 can be traced to other DNA sequences in this sample. The rearrangement joins TRBV9 to TRBJ2-7; TRBD1 matches 7 bases. Unmatched junction bases numbered 2, after V lost 0 bases and J lost 2 bases. Germline CDR1 is SGDLS and CDR2 is YYNGEE. The length of the CDR3 is 14 residues. The CDR3 spells CASSVGGGTYEQYF. CDR3 nucleotide sequence: TGTGCCAGCAGCGTAGGAGGGGGCACCTACGAGCAGTACTTC.

The rearrangement joins TRBV28 to TRBJ1-2; D remains ambiguous. Germline CDR1 MDHEN, CDR2 SYDVKM. Between the trimmed V and J ends, which lost 2 bases and 8 bases, there was a span of 12 bases. The CDR3 is 13 residues long. In DNA form, the CDR3 reads TGTGCCAGCAGTTTAGGCGGGGTTCAGGGCTACACCTTC. Its protein product is CASSLGGVQGYTF.

The chain is built from TRBV9 and TRBJ2-7, with D possibly TRBD1 on 5 matching bases. There are 13 residues in the CDR3. V gave up 0 bases and J gave up 7 bases, with 11 bases separating them. Per germline, CDR1 SGDLS and CDR2 YYNGEE. This chain's CDR3 is CASSVGLSGEQYF. For the CDR3, the DNA is TGTGCCAGCAGCGTAGGTCTTTCAGGGGAGCAGTACTTC.

V and J are TRBV6-1 and TRBJ2-2; the D gene is possibly TRBD1 (5 bases). The CDR3 contains 16 residues. The germline V and J ends were trimmed by 3 bases and 3 bases, with 14 bases remaining between them. Germline CDR1 and CDR2: MNHNS and SASEGT. CDR3 bases: TGTGCCAGCAGTGATCACACAGTGGGGCACACCGGGGAGCTGTTTTTT. Encoded protein: CASSDHTVGHTGELFF.

The V and J genes are TRBV30 and TRBJ1-1, with no clear D. Germline V CDR1 and CDR2: GTSNPN, SVGIG (reference sequence). This CDR3 contains 13 residues. Trimming shortened V by 2 bases and J by 4 bases, and 11 bases separated the two germline ends. Here the CDR3 DNA reads TGTGCCTGGAGTTCGGGGAGAGGCACTGAAGCTTTCTTT. Protein: CAWSSGRGTEAFF.

J is TRBJ1-1 and V is TRBV19, with 8 bases matching TRBD1. After removal of 11 bases from V and 2 bases from J, the junction contained 10 bases not matched to a gene. The CDR3 consists of 14 residues. Germline V CDR1 and CDR2: LNHDA, SQIVND (reference sequence). Written as DNA, the CDR3 is TGTGCCTCAGGGACAGGCGAACTTAACACTGAAGCTTTCTTT. Its translation is CASGTGELNTEAFF.

The chain joins TRBV7-2 to TRBJ2-3; D gene ambiguous. Germline CDR1 and CDR2: SGHTA and FQGNSA. This CDR3 spans 12 amino acids. Trimming stripped 3 bases from V and 4 bases from J, with 5 bases between. The CDR3 coding sequence is TGTGCCAGCAGCTTCCGCGCAGATACGCAGTATTTT. Amino acids: CASSFRADTQYF.

CDR3 residues: CASSFGRGSYEQYF. The DNA for the CDR3 is TGTGCCAGCAGCTTTGGACGAGGGTCGTACGAGCAGTACTTC. V usage is TRBV11-2 and J usage is TRBJ2-7, with TRBD2 as a possible D gene (5 bases). Germline values: CDR1 SGHAT, CDR2 FQNNGV. The CDR3 is 14 residues long. Trimming left V 3 bases short and J 4 bases short, with 13 bases between.

The CDR3 is CASSLGADRGGYEQYF. In DNA, the CDR3 is TGTGCCAGCAGCTTGGGGGCGGACAGGGGCGGATACGAGCAGTACTTC. The gene calls are TRBV5-8 and TRBJ2-7; the match to TRBD1 covers 9 bases. The CDR3 has 16 amino acids. V lost 0 bases to trimming and J lost 4 bases; unmatched junction nucleotides: 8. CDR1 is SGHTS, CDR2 YDEGEE, per germline.